A selection of T cell receptor beta chains follows, all from one sample in a study of control samples from healthy donors and cancer patients. Assay used: immunoSEQ multiplex PCR; TCRdb lists only in-frame clones, some missing. The profile shows about 100,000 clones, about 89% of them singletons. The sequencing sample was made of blood. The origin of the receptors is a man in his thirties or forties in good health. The CDR3 runs from the conserved cysteine through the conserved F or W. A D gene is named only where the DNA matches it firmly. The size field is filled for only some rows; it gives once, few, many or a size class.

j_call v_call clone_size cdr3_length d_call cdr3_aa cdr3_nt
TRBJ1-4 TRBV7-2 . 16 TRBD1 CASSSYTGATNEKLFF TGTGCCAGCAGCTCGTATACAGGGGCGACTAATGAAAAACTGTTTTTT
TRBJ1-2 TRBV7-8 . 13 . CASSSRTVHGYTF TGTGCCAGCAGCTCGAGGACTGTTCATGGCTACACCTTC
TRBJ2-1 TRBV7-2 . 16 TRBD2 CASSVPGLAGVHEQFF TGTGCCAGCTCCGTGCCGGGACTAGCGGGAGTCCATGAGCAGTTCTTC
TRBJ2-5 TRBV7-9 few 15 TRBD1 CASSLVSGTVGTQYF TGTGCCAGCAGCTTAGTATCGGGGACAGTGGGGACCCAGTACTTC
TRBJ2-7 TRBV4-3 . 17 TRBD2 CASSQDRSGSGVYEQYF TGCGCCAGCAGCCAAGATCGAAGCGGGAGCGGGGTTTACGAGCAGTACTTC
TRBJ2-3 TRBV5-1 . 14 . CASSLEGWGDTQYF TGCGCCAGCAGCTTGGAGGGGTGGGGGGATACGCAGTATTTT
TRBJ1-2 TRBV25-1 . 14 . CASSESDSNYGYTF TGTGCCAGCAGTGAATCGGACAGTAACTATGGCTACACCTTC
TRBJ1-6 TRBV28 few 16 . CASSFRGAGHSSPLHF TGTGCCAGCAGTTTTCGGGGGGCTGGTCATAGTTCACCCCTCCACTTT
TRBJ2-1 TRBV3-1/TRBV3-2 . 13 . CASSHRVAWEQFF TGTGCCAGCAGCCATCGGGTGGCTTGGGAGCAGTTCTTC
TRBJ2-3 TRBV19 . 14 . CASSQTATTDTQYF TGTGCCAGTAGCCAGACCGCGACTACCGATACGCAGTATTTT
TRBJ1-2 TRBV5-4 . 13 . CASSLGGAGGYTF TGTGCCAGCAGCTTGGGCGGGGCGGGAGGCTACACCTTC
TRBJ2-2 TRBV28 . 14 . CASSPRGEAGELFF TGTGCCAGCAGCCCCAGAGGGGAGGCCGGGGAGCTGTTTTTT
TRBJ2-3 TRBV12-2 . 14 . CASRLGPNTDTQYF TGTGCAAGTCGCTTAGGCCCAAACACAGATACGCAGTATTTT
TRBJ1-5 TRBV28 . 15 . CASSLLTDNNQPQHF TGTGCCAGCAGTTTATTAACAGACAACAATCAGCCCCAGCATTTT
TRBJ2-3 TRBV19 . 15 TRBD1 CASTPQTGAQDTQYF TGTGCCAGTACCCCCCAGACAGGGGCACAAGATACGCAGTATTTT
TRBJ2-1 TRBV9 . 15 TRBD2 CASSGTSGSGGEQFF TGTGCCAGCAGCGGAACTAGCGGGAGTGGCGGTGAGCAGTTCTTC
TRBJ2-5 TRBV6-2/TRBV6-3 . 14 . CASSYSGAQETQYF TGTGCCAGCAGTTACTCGGGGGCCCAAGAGACCCAGTACTTC
TRBJ2-3 TRBV19 . 15 . CASTPRAMGSDTQYF TGTGCCAGTACCCCGAGGGCTATGGGCTCGGATACGCAGTATTTT
TRBJ2-5 TRBV2 . 16 . CASSGREIRFRETQYF TGTGCCAGCAGTGGCCGGGAAATCCGTTTCCGAGAGACCCAGTACTTC
TRBJ2-7 TRBV5-5 . 14 . CASSFARSSYEQYF TGTGCCAGCAGCTTTGCCAGGAGCTCCTACGAGCAGTACTTC
TRBJ1-5 TRBV30 once 14 . CAWSVGPGNQPQHF TGTGCCTGGAGTGTAGGGCCAGGGAATCAGCCCCAGCATTTT
TRBJ2-1 TRBV7-2 . 15 . CASSSSVPFYNEQFF TGTGCCAGCAGCTCTAGCGTCCCCTTCTACAATGAGCAGTTCTTC
TRBJ2-2 TRBV3-1/TRBV3-2 . 17 TRBD1 CASSNSGTGLGTGELFF TGTGCCAGCAGCAATTCAGGGACAGGGTTGGGAACCGGGGAGCTGTTTTTT
TRBJ1-2 TRBV7-2 . 14 . CASSSQFSSFSYTF TGTGCCAGCAGCTCCCAATTTTCTTCTTTTAGCTACACCTTC
TRBJ1-6 TRBV7-2 . 15 . CASSQQLSYNSPLHF TGTGCCAGCAGCCAACAGCTCTCCTATAATTCACCCCTCCACTTT
TRBJ2-2 TRBV9 . 14 . CASSVFLTAGELFF TGTGCCAGCAGCGTATTTTTGACGGCCGGGGAGCTGTTTTTT
TRBJ2-7 TRBV5-6 . 15 TRBD1 CASSRPGGATYEQYF TGTGCCAGCAGCCGCCCAGGGGGAGCCACCTACGAGCAGTACTTC
TRBJ2-1 TRBV7-7 . 16 TRBD2 CASSLAGTSRYNEQFF TGTGCCAGCAGCTTAGCAGGGACTAGCAGATACAATGAGCAGTTCTTC
TRBJ2-2 TRBV7-2 . 15 TRBD2 CASSLELADTGELFF TGTGCCAGCAGCTTAGAACTAGCGGACACCGGGGAGCTGTTTTTT